This TCR beta chain was identified during a study of T-cell memory formation after mild COVID-19. Study-wide background: The two donors had largely donor-specific TCR clusters. General observations from the study: There was no confirmation that second-wave clones peaking on day 37 were SARS-CoV-2 specific.

This clonotype was seen only a few times. Its antigen is still unknown. Each CDR3 protein gets one entry after TCRdb re-called the 5' RACE reads with MiXCR. The sample yields roughly 200,000 distinct CDR3 sequences, approximately 16% seen once. Germline lookup yields CDR1 LNHDA and CDR2 SQIVND (reference sequence). CDR3 size: 15 residues. V was clipped by 6 bases and J by 7 bases; unmatched bases: 9. The rearrangement links TRBV19 to TRBJ1-2; 12 bases fit TRBD1. The clonotype comes from an adult woman who had mild COVID-19 (a few samples of this study predate the infection). Cell type and time point are not known. Sequencing was done on a sample of PBMCs or a T cell subset sorted from them (not recorded which). The CDR3 DNA follows: TGTGCCAGTAGAGAACCGGGACAGGGGGCGCGTGGCTACACCTTC. Its protein is CASREPGQGARGYTF.